This T cell receptor beta chain was identified during a study of early T cells in non-severe SARS-CoV-2 infection. TCRdb reprocessed the 5' RACE reads with MiXCR, giving one entry per CDR3 protein. The table lists more than 55,000 distinct CDR3 sequences, about 12% of them singletons, with approximately 8.5% in the top ten. The CDR3 is 13 amino acids. Looked up from germline, CDR1 is LGHNT and CDR2 is FRNRAP. V lost 1 base to trimming and J lost 6 bases, with 10 bases between them. The rearrangement joins TRBV12-5 to TRBJ2-7; D may be TRBD1 (6 bases). The sequencing here drew on whole blood, taken at baseline. The sequence derives from an adult who was a healthcare worker with PCR-confirmed SARS-CoV-2 infection or an uninfected control (not recorded which). The CDR3, as DNA: TGTGCTAGTGGTTTGGAACAGGGTTTCGAGCAGTACTTC. It translates to CASGLEQGFEQYF.